This record looks at one T cell receptor beta chain sequence and its context. No cognate antigen has been identified for it. Base qualities are missing; no much larger clone stands one base away. The immunoSEQ Assay, a bias-controlled multiplex PCR, was used to amplify TCRbeta CDR3 regions from genomic DNA. The published analysis was carried out like this. Within the assay, amplification of reference gene primers was used to estimate how many nucleated cells each sample contained. To quantify the absolute abundance of each unique TCRbeta CDR3 rearrangement, sequence reads were collapsed and filtered. Productive Simpson clonality was computed per sample as the square root of Simpson's diversity index over productive rearrangements. TCRdb took over this immuneACCESS table, retaining in-frame rearrangements with V and J assigned. Such tables are incomplete; in checked studies, under half of the missing clones stem from an unresolved V gene, and the remainder is unexplained. V and J calls and clone size come straight from that table; D and trimming were deduced from the DNA. A total of about 220,000 clones appear in this sample, over 75% of them only once. In total, the top ten clones hold approximately 3.6% of the sample.

The CDR3 spans 16 residues, from the cysteine through the phenylalanine. The kept DNA is CDR3 alone, 48 bases in frame from the first base. The germline V gene gives CDR1 as LGHNA and CDR2 as YNFKEQ. The junction shows trimming of 0 bases on V and 11 bases on J, and the gene matches do not reach 10 bases of it. This sample is drawn from a study of blood T cell repertoires in COVID-19 (dated by TCRdb to 2020 to 2021). In terms of the full investigation: Collaborator samples came from the United States, Italy and Spain and covered acute and convalescent phases of COVID-19. The material from the prospective study consisted of cDNA or gDNA derived from T cells, B-cell-depleted T cells, or PBMCs. Subjects who had been exposed to COVID-19, were actively infected with it, or had recovered from it provided the deeply sampled blood TCRbeta repertoires that made up the dataset. A freely available public database, intended as a resource for researchers studying the immune response to SARS-CoV-2, is where the repertoires were released. Samples were obtained from the ongoing ImmuneRACE study (first 160 participants) and from some 1,200 subjects provided by 6 global collaborators. Sample metadata almost always included a de-identified subject ID, COVID-19 status, age in years and sex. Where HLA class I and class II types were available, the types were taken from metadata supplied by the sample provider, not from assay-based typing. What the research found in general, with its limitations: The quantity of clinical and demographic metadata differed by source and by participant and was supplied without curation.

In the prospective study, participants were about 18 to 90 years old, resided in around 25 geographic areas of the United States, and were enrolled through a virtual design. To assign participants to cohorts, the prospective study relied on clinical history that participants themselves reported in a screening survey and a study questionnaire. Recovered participants in ImmuneRACE Cohort 3 were defined by two consecutive negative NP/OP PCR tests, clearance by a healthcare professional, or resolution of symptoms. Each participant in the prospective study had whole blood, serum and a nasopharyngeal or oropharyngeal swab collected by mobile phlebotomists. Participants in the prospective study had the option to provide additional blood draws and questionnaires over an approximately 2-month period. Blood samples from the prospective study were shipped frozen or at room temperature prior to DNA extraction.

The sequence was collected from a woman aged 60 to 75 who had recovered from COVID-19. The chain employs TRBV4-2 and TRBJ2-4; 10 middle bases align to TRBD2. The sample taken for sequencing was PBMCs or T cells enriched from blood (not recorded which). The DNA reads as follows: TGTGCCAGCAGCCAAGATGCAGCGGGAGGGCCTCGGGTTCAGTACTTC. This is translated as CASSQDAAGGPRVQYF.